These 5 T cell receptor beta chains were sequenced from one sample in a study of breast tumors, draining lymph nodes, adjacent tissues. Axillary draining lymph nodes of breast cancer patients supplied the node samples. TCRdb itself ran the multiplex PCR reads through MiXCR, one entry per CDR3 protein. The sample has approximately 88,000 distinct CDR3 sequences, roughly 29% seen once. Sample: axillary lymph node tissue. These receptors were collected from a female donor with breast cancer. Some clones in this sample may be carry-over from other donors' samples.

The chain has TRBV28 and TRBJ2-2, with TRBD2 as a possible D gene (5 bases). The V end was cut by 7 bases, the J end by 0 bases, with 12 bases between. This CDR3 contains 15 residues. Germline V gene sequence: CDR1 MDHEN, CDR2 SYDVKM. The CDR3 reads CASISRGANTGELFF. The CDR3 DNA reads as TGTGCCAGCATCTCTCGGGGAGCGAACACCGGGGAGCTGTTTTTT.

In the case of this clonotype: The limits of the CDR3 on the DNA are not certain, so only TCRdb's listed CDR3 is given. This chain joins TRBV29-1 and TRBJ1-2; the table assigns TRBD1, which was not confirmed against the DNA. Termini included, the CDR3 measures 17 amino acids. From germline, CDR1 is SQVTM and CDR2 ANQGSEA. The CDR3 spells CNVFHWDRGRGSYGCTF.

This clonotype was detected ten times or more. The genes are TRBV9 and TRBJ2-3; D uncertain. V was pared by 0 bases and J by 2 bases, with 7 bases between. The CDR3 spans 14 residues. Per germline, CDR1 SGDLS and CDR2 YYNGEE. The CDR3, as DNA: TGTGCCAGCAGCGTAGACGGTCTCACAGATACGCAGTATTTT. Translated, it gives CASSVDGLTDTQYF. Combining the CDR3 with reference TRBV9 and TRBJ2-3 gives the whole variable domain DSGVTQTPKHLITATGQRVTLRCSPRSGDLSVYWYQQSLDQGLQFLIQYYNGEERAKGNILERFSAQQFPDLHSELNLSSLELGDSALYFCASSVDGLTDTQYFGPGTRLTVL.

Only one count was recorded for this clonotype. The rearrangement links TRBV12-3 or TRBV12-4 to TRBJ2-3; maybe TRBD2 (5 bases). This CDR3 has 15 residues. The ends were cut back, 3 bases at V and 3 bases at J, with 13 bases in the middle. CDR3 nucleotides: TGTGCCAGCAGTTTTGGTGAGGGCCGTACAGATACGCAGTATTTT. This encodes CASSFGEGRTDTQYF.

This clonotype was observed many times. The CDR3 protein is CASSSREGIFYGYTF. The CDR3 DNA is TGCGCCAGCAGCTCTCGGGAGGGGATTTTCTATGGCTACACCTTC. The chain uses TRBV5-1 and TRBJ1-2, with D tentatively TRBD1 (5 bases). The CDR3 is made up of 15 amino acids. Germline V gene lookup returns CDR1 SGHRS and CDR2 YFSETQ. Trimming shortened V by 3 bases and J by 4 bases, and 16 bases separated the two germline ends.